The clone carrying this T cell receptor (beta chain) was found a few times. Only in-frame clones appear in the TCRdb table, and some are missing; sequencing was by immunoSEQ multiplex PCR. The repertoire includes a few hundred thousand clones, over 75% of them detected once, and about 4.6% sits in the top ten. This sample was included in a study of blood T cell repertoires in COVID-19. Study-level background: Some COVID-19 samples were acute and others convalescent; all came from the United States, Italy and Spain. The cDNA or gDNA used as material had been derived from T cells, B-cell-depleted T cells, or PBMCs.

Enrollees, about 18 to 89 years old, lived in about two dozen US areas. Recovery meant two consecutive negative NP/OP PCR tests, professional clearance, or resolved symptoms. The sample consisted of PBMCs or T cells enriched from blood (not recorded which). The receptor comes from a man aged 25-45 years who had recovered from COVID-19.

For the CDR3, the DNA is TGTGCCAGCAGCTTCCTGGTAGCTAACTATGGCTACACCTTC. It codes for CASSFLVANYGYTF. The rearrangement joins TRBV11-3 to TRBJ1-2; D remains unclear. Germline CDR1 SGHNT, CDR2 YENEEA. This CDR3 has 14 amino acids. V lost 3 bases, J lost 0 bases, and 8 bases lay in between.